The subject of this entry is one TCR beta chain. Unsorted whole blood yielded blood RNA, and germline DNA was extracted as well. The CDR3 runs to 15 residues. J lost 7 bases, V lost 4 bases, and 9 bases had no gene match. Germline loops: CDR1 SGHNT, CDR2 YYREEE (reference sequence). This sample is drawn from a study of tumor-infiltrating lymphocytes in primary liver carcinoma. Priming with a constant-region primer yielded TCR beta cDNA from about 500 ng total RNA. Sequencing libraries for TCR beta derived from three nested multiplex PCR rounds that used slightly modified ARM-PCR. Forward primers for TRBV1-TRBV30 and a C-beta reverse primer served the first two PCR rounds, at around 11 cycles each. TCRdb independently ran MiXCR on the multiplex PCR reads; one entry per CDR3 protein. The sample consists of approximately 330,000 distinct CDR3 sequences, around 60% of them appearing once.

The gene calls are TRBV5-4 and TRBJ2-3; 10 nucleotides align to TRBD2. Source material: peripheral blood. The sequence derives from a man between 35 and 55 years old with primary liver carcinoma and hepatitis B virus infection. CDR3: CASSPQAGGPNTQYF. The CDR3 region has the DNA TGTGCCAGCAGCCCCCAAGCGGGAGGGCCAAATACGCAGTATTTT. The full variable domain, with the rest looked up from reference TRBV5-4 and TRBJ2-3, is ETGVTQSPTHLIKTRGQQVTLRCSSQSGHNTVSWYQQALGQGPQFIFQYYREEENGRGNFPPRFSGLQFPNYSSELNVNALELDDSALYLCASSPQAGGPNTQYFGPGTRLTVL.